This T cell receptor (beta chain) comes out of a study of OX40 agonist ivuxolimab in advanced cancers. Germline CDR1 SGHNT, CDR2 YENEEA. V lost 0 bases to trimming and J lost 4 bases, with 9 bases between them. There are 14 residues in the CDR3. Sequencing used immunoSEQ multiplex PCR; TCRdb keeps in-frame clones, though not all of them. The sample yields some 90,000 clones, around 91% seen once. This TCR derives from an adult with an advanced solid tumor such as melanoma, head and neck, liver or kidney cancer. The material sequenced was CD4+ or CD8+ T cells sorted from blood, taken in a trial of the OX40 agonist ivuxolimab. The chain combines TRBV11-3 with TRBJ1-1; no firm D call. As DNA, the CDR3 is TGTGCCAGCAGCTTAGATTCAGGAATCACTGAAGCTTTCTTT. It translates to CASSLDSGITEAFF.